The present entry profiles one T cell receptor (beta chain) with its context. Its target is not known. The data originate from a study of cytomegalovirus exposure and HLA in healthy donors. Findings and caveats of the study: The classifier reportedly diagnosed cytomegalovirus status with high sensitivity and specificity. It was 164 TCR beta chains that were listed as cytomegalovirus-associated. Rare TCR sequences dominated, though some public TCRs recurred in many donors.

The V gene end was trimmed by 0 bases and the J gene end by 4 bases; junction bases not matched to a gene: 9. Germline V gives CDR1 SGHRS, CDR2 YFSETQ. The CDR3 is 16 amino acids. Sequencing was performed with immunoSEQ multiplex PCR; in TCRdb, only in-frame clones are kept and a portion is missing. The repertoire holds around 240,000 clones, with nearly 90% as singletons. The chain is built from TRBV5-1 and TRBJ1-2; 7 bases agree with TRBD1. This receptor was identified in a woman aged 18-29 years in good health and CMV-seronegative. Sequenced input: PBMCs. CDR3 region: CASSLARDRFPYGYTF. CDR3 DNA: TGCGCCAGCAGCTTGGCTCGGGACAGATTCCCCTATGGCTACACCTTC.